The clone carrying this T cell receptor beta chain has at least ten counts. Its antigen is undetermined. The sample originates from a study of blood T cells in healthy people across ages. Notes on the study in general: Estimated diversity, derived from one million T cells, was regarded as an underestimate. Per-million-T-cell TCR beta diversity fell roughly linearly with age.

Trimming took 6 bases from V and 6 from J, leaving 9 bases between them. The CDR3 loop spans 11 amino acids. Germline values: CDR1 KGHSH, CDR2 LQKENI. Then a second PCR, running roughly 7 to 12 cycles, was carried out with a sample-barcoded 5' primer and a J-beta primer mix. TCRdb used MiXCR to reprocess the 5' RACE reads, holding one entry per CDR3 protein. Seen here are roughly 1,000,000 distinct CDR3 sequences, approximately 26% observed once, and the top ten hold 0.65% to 0.75%. The data also belong to a second study, concerning T cells of mothers and their children.

This chain connects TRBV18 to TRBJ2-7; D is unclear. Input material: blood. This sequence was found in a girl aged 2-10 years in good health. CDR3 in DNA: TGTGCCAGCTCGTCTAGTTTCGAGCAGTACTTC. The encoded protein is CASSSSFEQYF.